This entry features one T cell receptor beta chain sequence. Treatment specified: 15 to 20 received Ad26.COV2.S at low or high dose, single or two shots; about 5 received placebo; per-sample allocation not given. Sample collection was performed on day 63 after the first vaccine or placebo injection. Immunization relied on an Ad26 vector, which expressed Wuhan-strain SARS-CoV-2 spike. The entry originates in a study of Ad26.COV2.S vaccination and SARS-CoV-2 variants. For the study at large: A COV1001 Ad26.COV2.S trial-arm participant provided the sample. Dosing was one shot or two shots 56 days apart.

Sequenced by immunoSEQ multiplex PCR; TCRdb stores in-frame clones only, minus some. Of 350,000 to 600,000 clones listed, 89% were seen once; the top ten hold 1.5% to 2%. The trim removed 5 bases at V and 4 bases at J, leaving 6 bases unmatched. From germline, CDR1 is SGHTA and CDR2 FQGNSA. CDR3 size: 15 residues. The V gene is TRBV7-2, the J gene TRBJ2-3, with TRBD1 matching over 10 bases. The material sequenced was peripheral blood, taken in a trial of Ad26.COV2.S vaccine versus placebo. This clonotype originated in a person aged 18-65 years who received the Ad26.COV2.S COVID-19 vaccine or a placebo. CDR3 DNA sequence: TGTGCCAGCAGCCGGGACAGGGGAAGTTCAGATACGCAGTATTTT. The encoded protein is CASSRDRGSSDTQYF.